Listed here are 17 T cell receptor beta chains from one sample, sequenced in a study of OX40 agonist ivuxolimab in advanced cancers. The method was immunoSEQ multiplex PCR; TCRdb's version includes in-frame clones alone and lacks a portion of them. There are about 69,000 clones in the sample; over 75% occur only once, and approximately 6.1% lies in the top ten. This sample comprised CD4+ or CD8+ T cells sorted from blood, obtained in a trial of the OX40 agonist ivuxolimab. All receptors come from an adult with an advanced solid tumor such as melanoma, head and neck, liver or kidney cancer.

This chain joins TRBV5-5 and TRBJ1-4; D is ambiguous. The CDR3 loop spans 12 amino acids. V lost 1 base and J lost 8, with 6 bases in between. Per the germline V gene, CDR1 is SGHKS and CDR2 is YYEKEE (reference sequence). CDR3 coding DNA: TGTGCCAGCAGCTTGAACACCGAAAAACTGTTTTTT. It codes for CASSLNTEKLFF.

This sequence joins TRBV2 and TRBJ2-3, with TRBD2 matching 9 bases. The CDR3 sequence is 14 residues long. The V segment lost 4 bases and the J segment 6 bases; nucleotides outside the gene matches: 5. CDR1 SNHLY and CDR2 FYNNEI come from the germline V gene. The CDR3 bases are TGTGCCAGCAGTGGGGCTAGCGGGGCTGATACGCAGTATTTT. It translates to CASSGASGADTQYF.

CDR3 sequence: CASSEQGAHTEAFF. The CDR3 DNA follows: TGTGCCAGCAGCGAACAGGGGGCACACACTGAAGCTTTCTTT. The rearrangement uses TRBV7-9 and TRBJ1-1; TRBD1 aligns across 9 bases. V shed 5 bases and J 3 bases; nucleotides not matched to a gene: 4. This CDR3 comprises 14 residues. Germline CDR1 SEHNR, CDR2 FQNEAQ (reference sequence).

The table lists this clone with a few counts. The genes are TRBV7-2 and TRBJ2-1; the match to TRBD2 covers 7 bases. The V gene end was trimmed by 6 bases and the J gene end by 7 bases; junction bases not matched to a gene: 9. The CDR3 contains 14 residues. Germline assignment: CDR1 SGHTA and CDR2 FQGNSA. CDR3 sequence: CASRSPGGGNEQFF. In DNA form, the CDR3 reads TGTGCCAGCAGATCCCCCGGCGGGGGAAATGAGCAGTTCTTC.

The gene calls are TRBV6-5 and TRBJ1-4; TRBD1 agrees at 8 bases. Germline V CDR1 and CDR2: MNHEY, SVGAGI. This CDR3 region has 14 residues. Trimming cost V 5 bases and J 6 bases; bases outside gene matches: 5. CDR3 DNA: TGTGCCAGCAGTGAGACAGGGGTGGATGAAAAACTGTTTTTT. Translation gives CASSETGVDEKLFF.

The DNA for the CDR3 is TGCGCCAGCAGCATGGTGGGCACAGATACGCAGTATTTT. Its translation: CASSMVGTDTQYF. This chain connects TRBV4-3 to TRBJ2-3; D is ambiguous. This CDR3 has 13 residues. The V and J ends lost 5 bases and 1 base respectively, with 7 bases between them. From germline, CDR1 is LGHNA and CDR2 YSLEER.

This chain links TRBV6-5 with TRBJ2-3; TRBD2 might be the D (5 bases). CDR1 is MNHEY, CDR2 SVGAGI, per germline. V was pared by 9 bases and J by 6 bases, with 10 bases between. The CDR3 spans 11 residues. This CDR3 is CASRRGDTQYF. CDR3 DNA: TGTGCCAGTCGCCGAGGGGATACGCAGTATTTT.

This rearrangement joins TRBV28 to TRBJ1-1; TRBD1 aligns across 11 bases. The V gene's germline CDR1 is MDHEN and CDR2 SYDVKM. V shed 3 bases and J 5 bases; nucleotides not matched to a gene: 5. There are 15 residues in the CDR3. As DNA, the CDR3 is TGTGCCAGCAGTTTGGACAGGGGGCTTAGGACTGAAGCTTTCTTT. Translation gives CASSLDRGLRTEAFF.

The genes are TRBV7-9 and TRBJ2-1; 7 nucleotides line up with TRBD2. CDR1 is SEHNR, CDR2 FQNEAQ, per germline (reference sequence). After removal of 3 bases from V and 2 bases from J, the junction contained 4 bases not matched to a gene. There are 15 residues in the CDR3. This CDR3 is CASSFGSGTYNEQFF. The CDR3 nucleotides read TGTGCCAGCAGCTTTGGAAGCGGGACCTACAATGAGCAGTTCTTC. The whole variable domain, remainder taken from reference TRBV7-9 and TRBJ2-1, is DTGVSQNPRHKITKRGQNVTFRCDPISEHNRLYWYRQTLGQGPEFLTYFQNEAQLEKSRLLSDRFSAERPKGSFSTLEIQRTEQGDSAMYLCASSFGSGTYNEQFFGPGTRLTVL.

The chain has TRBV25-1 and TRBJ2-2, with 8 positions matching TRBD1. V lost 5 bases to trimming and J lost 2 bases; unmatched junction nucleotides: 10. This CDR3 has 17 residues. CDR1 is MGHDK and CDR2 is SYGVNS in the germline V gene. CDR3 in DNA: TGTGCCAGCAGTCCCCTGGACAGGGCATTAAACACCGGGGAGCTGTTTTTT. It translates to CASSPLDRALNTGELFF.

There are a few counts of this clone. The chain carries TRBV27 and TRBJ2-1, with D unclear. Germline V gene sequence: CDR1 MNHEY, CDR2 SMNVEV (reference sequence). Trimming removed 7 bases at V and 5 bases at J, with 6 bases between. This CDR3 has 11 amino acids. CDR3: CASNINNEQFF. In nucleotides, the CDR3 is TGTGCCAGCAACATAAACAATGAGCAGTTCTTC.

The chain is built from TRBV7-8 and TRBJ1-5, with D possibly TRBD1 on 6 matching bases. Between the trimmed V and J ends, which lost 0 bases and 0 bases, there was a span of 9 bases. The CDR3 totals 16 residues. Looked up from germline, CDR1 is SGHVS and CDR2 is FQNEAQ. CDR3 in amino acids: CASSLAAGASNQPQHF. In nucleotides, the CDR3 is TGTGCCAGCAGCTTAGCGGCAGGGGCTAGCAATCAGCCCCAGCATTTT.

The rearrangement joins TRBV4-2 to TRBJ2-7; tentative D call: TRBD1 (6 bases). Trimming pared 6 bases from V and 0 bases from J, leaving 12 bases between. This CDR3 region has 14 residues. The germline V gene has CDR1 LGHNA and CDR2 YNFKEQ. For the CDR3, the DNA is TGTGCCAGCAGTCCACAGGGAAGCTCCTACGAGCAGTACTTC. Translation gives CASSPQGSSYEQYF.

This chain connects TRBV7-2 to TRBJ2-6, with unresolved D. The CDR3 covers 17 residues. Looked up from germline, CDR1 is SGHTA and CDR2 is FQGNSA. V was pared by 1 base and J by 0 bases, with 10 bases between. The CDR3 sequence is CASSLGIFYSGANVLTF. Written as DNA, the CDR3 is TGTGCCAGCAGCTTAGGGATCTTCTACTCTGGGGCCAACGTCCTGACTTTC.

The CDR3 loop is CASAAGPGQASSYNEQFF. In nucleotides, the CDR3 is TGTGCTAGTGCTGCGGGCCCAGGACAGGCTAGCTCCTACAATGAGCAGTTCTTC. V usage is TRBV12-5 and J usage is TRBJ2-1; 7 positions match TRBD1. Germline CDR1 is LGHNT and CDR2 is FRNRAP. V lost 7 bases, J lost 0 bases, and 15 bases stayed unmatched. CDR3 size: 18 residues.

The genes are TRBV7-2 and TRBJ1-6; no clear D. In germline, CDR1 is SGHTA, CDR2 FQGNSA. Trimming cost V 7 bases and J 8 bases, with 12 bases left between them. This CDR3 contains 13 residues. The CDR3 protein is CASMGRADSPLHF. For the CDR3, the DNA is TGTGCCAGCATGGGGAGAGCGGATTCACCCCTCCACTTT.

V and J are TRBV5-4 and TRBJ1-2; perhaps TRBD1 as D (5 bases). The CDR3 consists of 13 residues. CDR1 is SGHNT, CDR2 YYREEE, per germline (reference sequence). V shed 4 bases and J shed 1 base, with 8 bases lying between them. The CDR3, as DNA: TGTGCCAGCAGCGGGGACGGTAACTATGGCTACACCTTC. It encodes CASSGDGNYGYTF.